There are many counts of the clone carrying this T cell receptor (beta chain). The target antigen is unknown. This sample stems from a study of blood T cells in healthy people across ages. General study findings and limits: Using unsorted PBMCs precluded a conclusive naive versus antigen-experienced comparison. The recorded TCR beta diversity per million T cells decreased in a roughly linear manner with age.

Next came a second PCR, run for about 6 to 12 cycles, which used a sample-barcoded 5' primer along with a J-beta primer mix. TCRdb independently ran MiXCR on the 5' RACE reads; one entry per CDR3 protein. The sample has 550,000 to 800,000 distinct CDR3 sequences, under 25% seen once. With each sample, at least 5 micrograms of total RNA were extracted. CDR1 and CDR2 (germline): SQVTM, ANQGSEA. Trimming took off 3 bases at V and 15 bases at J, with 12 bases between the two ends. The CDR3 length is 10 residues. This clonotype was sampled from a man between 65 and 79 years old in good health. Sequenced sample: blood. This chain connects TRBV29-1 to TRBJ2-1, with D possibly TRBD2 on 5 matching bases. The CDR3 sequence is CSVDSVEGFF. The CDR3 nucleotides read TGCAGCGTTGACTCAGTCGAGGGGTTCTTC.